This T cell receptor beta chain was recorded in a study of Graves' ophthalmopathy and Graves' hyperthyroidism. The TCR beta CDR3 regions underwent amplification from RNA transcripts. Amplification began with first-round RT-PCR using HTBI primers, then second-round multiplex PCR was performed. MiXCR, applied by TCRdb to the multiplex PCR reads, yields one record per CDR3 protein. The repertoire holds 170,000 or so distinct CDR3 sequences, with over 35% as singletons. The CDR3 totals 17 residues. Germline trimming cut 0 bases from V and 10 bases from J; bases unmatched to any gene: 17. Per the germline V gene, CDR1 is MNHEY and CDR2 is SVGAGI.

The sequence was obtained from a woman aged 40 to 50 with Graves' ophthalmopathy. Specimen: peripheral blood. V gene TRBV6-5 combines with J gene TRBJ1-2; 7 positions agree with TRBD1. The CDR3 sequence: CASSYSDRPTVSGFYTF. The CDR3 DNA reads TGTGCCAGCAGTTACTCGGACAGGCCCACAGTATCTGGTTTCTACACCTTC.